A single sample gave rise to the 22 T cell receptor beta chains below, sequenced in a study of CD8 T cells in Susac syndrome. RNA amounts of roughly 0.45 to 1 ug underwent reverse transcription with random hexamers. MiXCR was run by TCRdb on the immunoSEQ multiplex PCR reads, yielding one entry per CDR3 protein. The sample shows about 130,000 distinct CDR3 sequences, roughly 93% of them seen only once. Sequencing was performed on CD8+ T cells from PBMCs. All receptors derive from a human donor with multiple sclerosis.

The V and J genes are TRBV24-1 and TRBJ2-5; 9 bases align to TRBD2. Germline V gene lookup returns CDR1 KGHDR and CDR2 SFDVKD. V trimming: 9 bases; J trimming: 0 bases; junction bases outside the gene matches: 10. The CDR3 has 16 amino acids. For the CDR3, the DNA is TGTGCCACCCAGGTGGTAGCGGGAGCCCACCAAGAGACCCAGTACTTC. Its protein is CATQVVAGAHQETQYF.

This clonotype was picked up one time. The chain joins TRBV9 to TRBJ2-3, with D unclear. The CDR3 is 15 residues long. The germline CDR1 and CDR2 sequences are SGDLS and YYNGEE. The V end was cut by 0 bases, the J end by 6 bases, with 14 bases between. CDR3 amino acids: CASSVESLDRDTQYF. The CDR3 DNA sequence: TGTGCCAGCAGCGTAGAATCGCTCGACCGCGATACGCAGTATTTT.

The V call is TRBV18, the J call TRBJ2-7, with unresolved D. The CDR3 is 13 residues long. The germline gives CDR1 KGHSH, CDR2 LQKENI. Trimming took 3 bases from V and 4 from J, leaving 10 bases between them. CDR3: CASSPGGSYEQYV. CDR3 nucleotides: TGTGCCAGCTCACCGGGCGGATCATACGAGCAGTACGTC.

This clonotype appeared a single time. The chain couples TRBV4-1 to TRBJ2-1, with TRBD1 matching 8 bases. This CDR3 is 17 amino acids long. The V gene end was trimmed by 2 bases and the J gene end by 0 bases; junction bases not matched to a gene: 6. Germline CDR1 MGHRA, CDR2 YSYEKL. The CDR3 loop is CASSQRSTGGSYNEQFF. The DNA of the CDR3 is TGCGCCAGCAGCCAAAGATCCACAGGGGGCTCCTACAATGAGCAGTTCTTC.

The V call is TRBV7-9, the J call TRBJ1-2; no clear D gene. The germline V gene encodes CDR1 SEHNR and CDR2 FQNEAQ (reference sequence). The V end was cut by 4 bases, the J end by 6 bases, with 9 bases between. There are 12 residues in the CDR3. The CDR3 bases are TGTGCCAGCAGCTCGTGGCTTGATGGCTACACCTTC. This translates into CASSSWLDGYTF.

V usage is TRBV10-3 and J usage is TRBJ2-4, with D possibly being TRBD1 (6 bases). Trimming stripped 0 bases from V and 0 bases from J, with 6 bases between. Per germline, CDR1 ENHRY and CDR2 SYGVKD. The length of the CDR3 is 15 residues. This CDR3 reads CAISESDRAKNIQYF. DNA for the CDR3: TGTGCCATCAGTGAGTCGGACAGAGCCAAAAACATTCAGTACTTC.

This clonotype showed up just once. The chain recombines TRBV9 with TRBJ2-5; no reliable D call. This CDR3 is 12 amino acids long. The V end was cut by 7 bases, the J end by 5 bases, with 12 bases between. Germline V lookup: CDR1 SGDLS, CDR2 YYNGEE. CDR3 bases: TGTGCCAGCTCTGGAGCGAGGGAGACCCAGTACTTC. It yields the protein CASSGARETQYF.

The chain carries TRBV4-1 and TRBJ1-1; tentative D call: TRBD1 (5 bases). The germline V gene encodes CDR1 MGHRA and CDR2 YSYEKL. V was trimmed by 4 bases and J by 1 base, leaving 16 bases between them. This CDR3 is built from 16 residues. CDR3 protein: CASSPLGRSSNTEAFF. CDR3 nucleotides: TGCGCCAGCAGCCCGCTGGGACGGAGCTCGAACACTGAAGCTTTCTTT.

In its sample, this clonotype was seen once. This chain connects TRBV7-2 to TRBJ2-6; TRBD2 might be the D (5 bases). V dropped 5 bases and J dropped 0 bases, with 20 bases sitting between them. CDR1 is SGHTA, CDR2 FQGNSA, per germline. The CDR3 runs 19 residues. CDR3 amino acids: CASSLTLDPSLSGANVLTF. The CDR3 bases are TGTGCCAGCAGCCTAACTTTGGATCCTAGCCTCTCTGGGGCCAACGTCCTGACTTTC.

This CDR3 is CASSYGETEAFF. As DNA, the CDR3 is TGTGCCAGCAGTTACGGGGAAACTGAAGCTTTCTTT. The V gene is TRBV6-6, the J gene TRBJ1-1; unclear D gene. Germline V gene sequence: CDR1 MNHNY, CDR2 SVGAGI (reference sequence). Trimming took off 2 bases at V and 5 bases at J, with 6 bases between the two ends. The CDR3 spans 12 residues.

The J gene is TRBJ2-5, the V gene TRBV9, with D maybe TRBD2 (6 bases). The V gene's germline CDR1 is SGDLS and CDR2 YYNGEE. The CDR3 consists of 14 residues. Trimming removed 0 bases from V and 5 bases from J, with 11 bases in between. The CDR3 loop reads CASSVDREWETQYF. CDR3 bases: TGTGCCAGCAGCGTAGACCGGGAGTGGGAGACCCAGTACTTC.

CDR3 coding DNA: TGTGCCAGCAGAGTGACAAGGAGAACAGATACGCAGTATTTT. This translates into CASRVTRRTDTQYF. The J gene is TRBJ2-3, the V gene TRBV21-1. TRBV21-1 is annotated as a pseudogene. The length of the CDR3 is 14 residues.

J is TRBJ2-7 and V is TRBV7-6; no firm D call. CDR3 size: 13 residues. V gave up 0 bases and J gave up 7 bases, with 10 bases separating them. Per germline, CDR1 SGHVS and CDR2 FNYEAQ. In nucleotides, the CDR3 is TGTGCCAGCAGCTTAGCAACGGCAAGGGAGCAGTACTTC. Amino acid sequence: CASSLATAREQYF.

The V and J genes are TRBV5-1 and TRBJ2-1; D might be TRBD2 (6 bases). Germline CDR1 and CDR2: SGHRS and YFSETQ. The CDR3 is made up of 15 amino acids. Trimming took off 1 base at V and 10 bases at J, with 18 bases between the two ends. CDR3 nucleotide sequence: TGCGCCAGCAGCTTGTTGCGGGGCGGCCCGGGAGAGCAGTTCTTC. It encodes CASSLLRGGPGEQFF.

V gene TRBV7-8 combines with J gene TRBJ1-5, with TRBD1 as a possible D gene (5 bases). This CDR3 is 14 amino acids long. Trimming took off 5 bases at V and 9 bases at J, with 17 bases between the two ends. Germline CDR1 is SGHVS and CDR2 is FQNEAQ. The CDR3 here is CASSRRDPGRPQHF. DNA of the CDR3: TGTGCCAGCAGCCGCCGGGACCCAGGGCGGCCCCAGCATTTT.

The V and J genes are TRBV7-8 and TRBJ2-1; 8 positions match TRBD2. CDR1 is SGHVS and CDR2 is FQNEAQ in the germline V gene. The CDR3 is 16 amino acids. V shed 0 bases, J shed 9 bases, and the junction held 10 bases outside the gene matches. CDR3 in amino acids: CASSLAQAGVLSEQFF. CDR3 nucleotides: TGTGCCAGCAGCTTAGCGCAAGCGGGAGTCCTGAGTGAGCAGTTCTTC.

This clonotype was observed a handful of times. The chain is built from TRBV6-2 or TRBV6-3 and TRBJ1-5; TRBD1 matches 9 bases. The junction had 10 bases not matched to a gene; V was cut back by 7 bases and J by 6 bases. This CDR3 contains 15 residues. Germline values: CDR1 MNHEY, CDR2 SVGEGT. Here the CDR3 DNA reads TGTGCCAGCACCCGGGACAGGGAAAAGGTTCAGCCCCAGCATTTT. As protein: CASTRDREKVQPQHF.

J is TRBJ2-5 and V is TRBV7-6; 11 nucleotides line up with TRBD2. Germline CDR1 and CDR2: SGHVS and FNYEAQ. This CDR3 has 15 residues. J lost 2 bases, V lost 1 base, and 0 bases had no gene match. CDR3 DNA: TGTGCCAGCAGCTTAGGACTAGCGGGGCAAGAGACCCAGTACTTC. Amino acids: CASSLGLAGQETQYF.

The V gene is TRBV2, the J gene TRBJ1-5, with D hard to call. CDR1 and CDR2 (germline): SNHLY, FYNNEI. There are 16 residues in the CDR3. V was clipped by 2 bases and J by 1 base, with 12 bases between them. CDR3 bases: TGTGCCAGCAGTGAACGTGGGCCAGTGAGCAATCAGCCCCAGCATTTT. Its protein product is CASSERGPVSNQPQHF.

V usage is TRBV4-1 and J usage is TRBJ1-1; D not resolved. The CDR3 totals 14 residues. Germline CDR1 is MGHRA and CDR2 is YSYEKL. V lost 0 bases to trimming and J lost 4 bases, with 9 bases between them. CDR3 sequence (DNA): TGCGCCAGCAGCCAAGATACGGGGAGCACTGAAGCTTTCTTT. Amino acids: CASSQDTGSTEAFF.

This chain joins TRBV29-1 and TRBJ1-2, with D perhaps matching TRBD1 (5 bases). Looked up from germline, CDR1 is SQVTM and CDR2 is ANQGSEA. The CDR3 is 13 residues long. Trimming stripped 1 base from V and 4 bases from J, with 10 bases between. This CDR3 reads CSVEAAGVYGYTF. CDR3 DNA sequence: TGCAGCGTTGAAGCGGCGGGGGTCTATGGCTACACCTTC.

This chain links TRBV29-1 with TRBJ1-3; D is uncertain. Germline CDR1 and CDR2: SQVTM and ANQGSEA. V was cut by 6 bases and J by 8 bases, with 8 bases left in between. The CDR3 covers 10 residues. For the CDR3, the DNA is TGCAGCGTCTCGGATGACACCATATATTTT. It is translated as CSVSDDTIYF.